The clone carrying this T cell receptor (beta chain) was seen at least ten times. Its antigen is not known. The data stem from a study of early T cells in non-severe SARS-CoV-2 infection. Study as a whole: Sequencing used unsorted whole-blood bulk RNA, so chains lack pairing. Study outcomes and limitations: Sequences matched to VDJdb favored anti-spike CD8 responses, while private and CD4 specificities were missed.

Individual cDNA molecules received unique molecular identifiers. One entry per CDR3 protein, called by TCRdb with MiXCR from the 5' RACE reads. Of approximately 35,000 distinct CDR3 sequences listed, 5.7% were seen once; the top ten hold roughly 5.5%. Per germline, CDR1 SGHVS and CDR2 FQNEAQ. The V and J ends lost 6 bases and 4 bases respectively, with 15 bases between them. The CDR3 extends over 14 amino acids. The sequencing sample was made of whole blood. The TCR was taken from an adult who was a healthcare worker with PCR-confirmed SARS-CoV-2 infection or an uninfected control (not recorded which). The chain is built from TRBV7-8 and TRBJ1-1; D call uncertain. This chain's CDR3 is CASSTDGRGTEAFF. DNA of the CDR3: TGTGCCAGCAGTACGGACGGCCGAGGCACTGAAGCTTTCTTT.